These 30 T cell receptor beta chains were all obtained from the same sample, sequenced in a study of shared clonotypes between healthy human individuals. The assay was immunoSEQ multiplex PCR, and TCRdb's table has in-frame clones only and misses some. Of about 1.1 million clones in the sample, about 80% were seen once. Sequences were obtained from memory CD4+ T cells from PBMCs. Subset in this sample: CD45RA-negative fraction. The receptors stem from a man between 18 and 35 years old in good health. Some clones in this sample may be carry-over from other donors' samples.

The chain recombines TRBV7-9 with TRBJ2-3, with D hard to call. This CDR3 is 17 amino acids long. Germline values: CDR1 SEHNR, CDR2 FQNEAQ (reference sequence). The V end was cut by 6 bases, the J end by 0 bases, with 19 bases between. CDR3 sequence (DNA): TGTGCCAGCAGTCACTCGAGACTCCCTACCAGCACAGATACGCAGTATTTT. Translation gives CASSHSRLPTSTDTQYF.

Points on this clone: The same CDR3 also results from other DNA sequences found in this sample. V usage is TRBV6-5 and J usage is TRBJ1-2; D gene uncertain. CDR1 MNHEY and CDR2 SVGAGI come from the germline V gene. The CDR3 contains 12 residues. The V gene lost 5 bases and the J gene lost 5 bases, with 9 bases spanning the gap. CDR3 nucleotide sequence: TGTGCCAGCAGTCGACAAGGATATGGCTACACCTTC. Translated: CASSRQGYGYTF.

This clone was picked up a small number of times. The genes are TRBV2 and TRBJ2-2; D is ambiguous. CDR1 SNHLY and CDR2 FYNNEI come from the germline V gene. V lost 8 bases and J lost 5, with 12 bases in between. The CDR3 is 13 residues long. DNA of the CDR3: TGTGCCAGCTCTCGGACGAGGACCGGGGAGCTGTTTTTT. Its translation is CASSRTRTGELFF.

This clone was counted at least ten times. The rearrangement joins TRBV28 to TRBJ2-1, with D tentatively TRBD1 (6 bases). CDR1 is MDHEN, CDR2 SYDVKM, per germline. CDR3 size: 16 residues. The V end lost 7 bases, the J end lost 2 bases, and 18 bases lay between the germline ends. The CDR3, as DNA: TGTGCCAGCACCTCTGGGGGCAGCCGGGCCTACAATGAGCAGTTCTTC. Residues: CASTSGGSRAYNEQFF.

V usage is TRBV19 and J usage is TRBJ1-2; TRBD1 matches 11 bases. The length of the CDR3 is 16 residues. CDR1 and CDR2 from the germline V gene are LNHDA and SQIVND (reference sequence). The trim removed 5 bases at V and 3 bases at J, leaving 8 bases unmatched. The CDR3 bases are TGTGCCAGTAGTCCCCCGGACAGGGGGCGACACTATGGCTACACCTTC. This sequence encodes CASSPPDRGRHYGYTF.

DNA for the CDR3: TGTGCCAGCAGCTTACACAGTCTTAGAAACACCATATATTTT. It encodes CASSLHSLRNTIYF. V and J are TRBV11-2 and TRBJ1-3; no reliable D call. Germline V gene data show CDR1 as SGHAT and CDR2 as FQNNGV. V gave up 2 bases and J gave up 5 bases, with 10 bases separating them. The CDR3 is 14 amino acids.

The CDR3 sequence: CASSLGTGGASSSYNEQFF. Here the CDR3 DNA reads TGTGCCAGCAGCTTGGGGACAGGGGGGGCTTCGAGCTCCTACAATGAGCAGTTCTTC. The rearrangement uses TRBV5-5 and TRBJ2-1; 10 bases align to TRBD1. Per the germline V gene, CDR1 is SGHKS and CDR2 is YYEKEE (reference sequence). The CDR3 extends over 19 amino acids. V lost 0 bases to trimming and J lost 0 bases; unmatched junction nucleotides: 9.

This clone was seen only once. The rearrangement links TRBV5-1 to TRBJ2-3; D possibly corresponds to TRBD1 (5 bases). Germline CDR1 and CDR2: SGHRS and YFSETQ. Trimming took 8 bases from V and 2 from J, leaving 18 bases between them. The CDR3 contains 15 residues. The CDR3 is CASSTTKGATDTQYF. The CDR3 nucleotides are TGCGCCAGTAGCACGACGAAAGGGGCCACAGATACGCAGTATTTT.

V and J are TRBV6-1 and TRBJ1-4; the D gene is possibly TRBD1 (5 bases). The CDR3 spans 15 residues. The germline V gene has CDR1 MNHNS and CDR2 SASEGT. V was shortened by 7 bases and J by 2 bases, with 14 bases between the two germline ends. CDR3: CASNNPWGTNEKLFF. CDR3 DNA sequence: TGTGCCAGCAACAACCCGTGGGGGACTAATGAAAAACTGTTTTTT.

The rearrangement links TRBV5-1 to TRBJ2-1; 15 positions agree with TRBD2. The J segment lost 3 bases and the V segment lost 3 bases, leaving 7 bases of the junction unmatched. Looked up from germline, CDR1 is SGHRS and CDR2 is YFSETQ. This CDR3 has 18 amino acids. The CDR3 coding sequence is TGCGCCAGCAGCTGGATGGGACTAGCGGGAGGCGGCTACAATGAGCAGTTCTTC. It specifies CASSWMGLAGGGYNEQFF.

The chain couples TRBV5-1 to TRBJ2-3; D is unresolved. With 4 bases removed from V and 0 bases from J, the gap between germline ends came to 15 bases. Looked up from germline, CDR1 is SGHRS and CDR2 is YFSETQ. The CDR3 contains 16 residues. In DNA, the CDR3 is TGCGCCAGCAGCCCCCAAGGGTACCCTAGCACAGATACGCAGTATTTT. It yields the protein CASSPQGYPSTDTQYF.

CDR3 residues: CASSPKGLAGGNEQFF. The CDR3 DNA reads as TGTGCCAGCAGCCCAAAGGGACTAGCGGGAGGTAATGAGCAGTTCTTC. The genes are TRBV5-8 and TRBJ2-1; 15 positions agree with TRBD2. This CDR3 has 16 residues. The germline CDR1 and CDR2 sequences are SGHTS and YDEGEE. Germline trimming cut 4 bases from V and 7 bases from J; bases unmatched to any gene: 6.

The chain recombines TRBV30 with TRBJ1-2; no clear D gene. This CDR3 spans 15 amino acids. The germline V and J ends were trimmed by 0 bases and 8 bases, with 19 bases remaining between them. Per germline, CDR1 GTSNPN and CDR2 SVGIG (reference sequence). This CDR3 reads CAWSVGISPAGGYTF. DNA of the CDR3: TGTGCCTGGAGTGTCGGTATTAGTCCCGCCGGAGGCTACACCTTC.

The chain carries TRBV6-1 and TRBJ2-7; D tentatively reads TRBD1 or TRBD2 (5 bases each). Germline lookup yields CDR1 MNHNS and CDR2 SASEGT. This CDR3 is 16 amino acids long. Trimming took off 2 bases at V and 2 bases at J, with 16 bases between the two ends. The CDR3 region is CASSERTGTPPYEQYF. The CDR3 coding sequence is TGTGCCAGCAGTGAAAGGACCGGGACCCCCCCCTACGAGCAGTACTTC.

This chain joins TRBV6-4 and TRBJ2-2; 11 nucleotides match TRBD2. V lost 9 bases and J lost 4; bases outside the gene matches: 7. The germline CDR1 and CDR2 sequences are MRHNA and SNTAGT. This CDR3 spans 15 amino acids. DNA for the CDR3: TGTGCCAGACTAGCGGGAGACCAATCCACCGGGGAGCTGTTTTTT. Translating it yields CARLAGDQSTGELFF.

Comment on this clone: Other DNA sequences in this sample translate to the same CDR3. The chain combines TRBV5-1 with TRBJ2-7, with 8 nucleotides matching TRBD1. The germline V gene has CDR1 SGHRS and CDR2 YFSETQ. The ends lost 4 bases at V and 2 bases at J; junction bases unmatched: 2. This CDR3 region has 13 residues. This chain's CDR3 is CASSVTGAYEQYF. CDR3 DNA: TGCGCCAGCAGCGTGACAGGGGCCTACGAGCAGTACTTC.

The J gene is TRBJ1-5, the V gene TRBV5-5; possibly TRBD1 for D (6 bases). The germline gives CDR1 SGHKS, CDR2 YYEKEE (reference sequence). The length of the CDR3 is 15 residues. V shed 4 bases and J shed 0 bases, with 11 bases lying between them. CDR3 nucleotides: TGTGCCAGCAGCCGGGACACCCTTAGCAATCAGCCCCAGCATTTT. This sequence encodes CASSRDTLSNQPQHF.

This rearrangement joins TRBV7-9 to TRBJ1-5; D is undetermined. This CDR3 is built from 16 residues. Germline V lookup: CDR1 SEHNR, CDR2 FQNEAQ (reference sequence). V shed 3 bases and J shed 2 bases, with 14 bases lying between them. CDR3 sequence reads: CASSLKSAEGNQPQHF. The CDR3 nucleotides read TGTGCCAGCAGCTTGAAAAGTGCTGAGGGCAATCAGCCCCAGCATTTT.

As regards this clone: Other nucleotide sequences in the sample specify the same CDR3. The chain is built from TRBV5-1 and TRBJ1-1; unclear D gene. Trimming shortened V by 3 bases and J by 3 bases, and 12 bases separated the two germline ends. The CDR3 runs 14 residues. Germline values: CDR1 SGHRS, CDR2 YFSETQ. The CDR3 coding sequence is TGCGCCAGCAGCTCGACGGGCGCCGACACTGAAGCTTTCTTT. Translated, it gives CASSSTGADTEAFF.

V is TRBV29-1 and J is TRBJ2-1; no firm D call. With 4 bases removed from V and 5 bases from J, the gap between germline ends came to 6 bases. Germline-derived CDR1 and CDR2 are SQVTM and ANQGSEA. CDR3 length equals 11 residues. Written as DNA, the CDR3 is TGCAGCGTTGCCCCAAACAATGAGCAGTTCTTC. This codes for CSVAPNNEQFF.

In regard to this clone: The same CDR3 is also encoded by other DNA sequences in this sample. The V gene is TRBV9, the J gene TRBJ2-3; 8 nucleotides match TRBD2. After removal of 1 base from V and 0 bases from J, the junction contained 1 base not matched to a gene. Germline V lookup: CDR1 SGDLS, CDR2 YYNGEE. This CDR3 has 15 residues. Written as DNA, the CDR3 is TGTGCCAGCAGCGTATCTAGCGGGAGCACAGATACGCAGTATTTT. This codes for CASSVSSGSTDTQYF. The full variable domain, completed using reference TRBV9 and TRBJ2-3, is DSGVTQTPKHLITATGQRVTLRCSPRSGDLSVYWYQQSLDQGLQFLIQYYNGEERAKGNILERFSAQQFPDLHSELNLSSLELGDSALYFCASSVSSGSTDTQYFGPGTRLTVL.

The chain couples TRBV7-9 to TRBJ2-2; perhaps TRBD2 as D (6 bases). This CDR3 has 14 residues. V was trimmed by 5 bases and J by 4 bases, leaving 11 bases between them. Germline V gene lookup returns CDR1 SEHNR and CDR2 FQNEAQ (reference sequence). CDR3 loop: CASSPGVTTGELFF. The CDR3 DNA is TGTGCCAGCAGCCCGGGGGTGACCACCGGGGAGCTGTTTTTT.

This clone was seen a handful of times. At the DNA level, this CDR3 is encoded by other sequences in the same sample as well. As DNA, the CDR3 is TGTGCCAGCAGTGAGCAGGGGAACACTGAAGCTTTCTTT. It encodes CASSEQGNTEAFF. This chain uses TRBV2 with TRBJ1-1; a possible D gene is TRBD1 (5 bases). The CDR3 contains 13 residues. The V gene lost 3 bases and the J gene lost 1 base, with 6 bases spanning the gap. Germline loops: CDR1 SNHLY, CDR2 FYNNEI.

On this clone: Other DNA variants within this sample encode the same CDR3. The J gene is TRBJ1-4, the V gene TRBV9, with D uncertain. The ends were cut back, 0 bases at V and 7 bases at J, with 13 bases in the middle. The germline V gene has CDR1 SGDLS and CDR2 YYNGEE. The CDR3 sequence is 15 residues long. The CDR3 bases are TGTGCCAGCAGCGTAGGGACGGGTGGAAGTGAAAAACTGTTTTTT. Its protein product is CASSVGTGGSEKLFF. Variable domain in full (rest from reference TRBV9 and TRBJ1-4): DSGVTQTPKHLITATGQRVTLRCSPRSGDLSVYWYQQSLDQGLQFLIQYYNGEERAKGNILERFSAQQFPDLHSELNLSSLELGDSALYFCASSVGTGGSEKLFFGSGTQLSVL.

The chain is built from TRBV19 and TRBJ2-1; D is unclear. CDR1 and CDR2 from the germline V gene are LNHDA and SQIVND (reference sequence). V dropped 3 bases and J dropped 7 bases, with 10 bases sitting between them. The CDR3 is 13 amino acids. The DNA for the CDR3 is TGTGCCAGTAGTATCATGGATTTGAATGAGCAGTTCTTC. Residues: CASSIMDLNEQFF.

As concerns this clone: At the DNA level, this CDR3 is encoded by other sequences in the same sample as well. This CDR3 reads CASRGETQYF. CDR3 in DNA: TGTGCCAGCAGAGGGGAGACCCAGTACTTC. The V call is TRBV2, the J call TRBJ2-5; D gene unclear. The CDR3 consists of 10 residues. V lost 6 bases and J 5 bases, leaving 4 bases between the germline ends. Germline V gives CDR1 SNHLY, CDR2 FYNNEI.

The rearrangement links TRBV7-6 to TRBJ2-7; 10 positions agree with TRBD1. V lost 5 bases, J lost 2 bases, and 6 bases stayed unmatched. Germline V gene lookup returns CDR1 SGHVS and CDR2 FNYEAQ. The CDR3 covers 15 residues. The CDR3 nucleotides read TGTGCCAGCAGCCTCCGGACAGGGGGTCCCTACGAGCAGTACTTC. Translation: CASSLRTGGPYEQYF.

J is TRBJ1-1 and V is TRBV4-1; unclear D gene. The CDR3 is 13 amino acids. Germline CDR1 reads MGHRA; CDR2 reads YSYEKL. With 0 bases removed from V and 4 bases from J, the gap between germline ends came to 6 bases. The CDR3 DNA reads as TGCGCCAGCAGCCAAGAATGGACCACTGAAGCTTTCTTT. It codes for CASSQEWTTEAFF.

Concerning this clone: Other DNA sequences of this sample code for an identical CDR3. The chain carries TRBV7-2 and TRBJ2-7, with TRBD2 matching 11 bases. The CDR3 runs 16 residues. Germline trimming cut 0 bases from V and 2 bases from J; bases unmatched to any gene: 3. Germline V gene sequence: CDR1 SGHTA, CDR2 FQGNSA. This chain's CDR3 is CASSLAPSGGTYEQYF. The DNA for the CDR3 is TGTGCCAGCAGCTTAGCTCCTAGCGGGGGGACCTACGAGCAGTACTTC.

The rearrangement links TRBV4-2 to TRBJ1-2; D gene ambiguous. Germline V lookup: CDR1 LGHNA, CDR2 YNFKEQ. The CDR3 is made up of 13 amino acids. The V and J ends lost 0 bases and 3 bases respectively, with 5 bases between them. Here the CDR3 DNA reads TGTGCCAGCAGCCAAGACTCGGACTATGGCTACACCTTC. Translated, it gives CASSQDSDYGYTF.